This T cell receptor beta chain was recorded in a study of cytomegalovirus exposure and HLA in healthy donors. Overall study: Around 80 million unique TCR sequences came from HLA-typed donors in an early release. Study-level points and caveats: A later analysis found that most CMV-associated TCR beta chains appeared HLA-restricted.

In nominal health when sampled, donors likely had unrecorded immune exposures nonetheless. Primers for the PCR totalled 60 Vbeta and 13 Jbeta. Sequencing used immunoSEQ multiplex PCR; TCRdb keeps in-frame clones, though not all of them. The table records about 120,000 clones, 66% of them present only once. Comment on this clone: The antigen is undetermined.

The germline gives CDR1 GTSNPN, CDR2 SVGIG (reference sequence). The CDR3 has 14 amino acids. Between the trimmed V and J ends, which lost 1 base and 5 bases, there was a span of 14 bases. The sample taken for sequencing was PBMCs. The sequence was collected from a man between 18 and 29 years old in good health and CMV-seronegative. The chain recombines TRBV30 with TRBJ1-1, with unresolved D. CDR3 bases: TGTGCCTGGAGTGCCACAGCTCCCTGGACTGAAGCTTTCTTT. Protein product: CAWSATAPWTEAFF.